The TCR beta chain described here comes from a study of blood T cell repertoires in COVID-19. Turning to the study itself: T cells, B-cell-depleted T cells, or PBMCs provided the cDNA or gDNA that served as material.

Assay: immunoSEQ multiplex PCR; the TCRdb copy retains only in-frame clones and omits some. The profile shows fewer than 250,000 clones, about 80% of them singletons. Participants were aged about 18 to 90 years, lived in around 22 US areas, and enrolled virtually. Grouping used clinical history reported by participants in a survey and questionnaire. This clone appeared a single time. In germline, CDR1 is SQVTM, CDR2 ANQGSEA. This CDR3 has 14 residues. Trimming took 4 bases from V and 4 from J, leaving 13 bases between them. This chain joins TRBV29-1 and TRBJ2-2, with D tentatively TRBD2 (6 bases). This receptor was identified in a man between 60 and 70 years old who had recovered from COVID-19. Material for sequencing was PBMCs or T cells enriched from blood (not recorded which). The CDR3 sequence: CSVAPRGSTGELFF. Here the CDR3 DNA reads TGCAGCGTTGCCCCCCGGGGGTCCACCGGGGAGCTGTTTTTT.